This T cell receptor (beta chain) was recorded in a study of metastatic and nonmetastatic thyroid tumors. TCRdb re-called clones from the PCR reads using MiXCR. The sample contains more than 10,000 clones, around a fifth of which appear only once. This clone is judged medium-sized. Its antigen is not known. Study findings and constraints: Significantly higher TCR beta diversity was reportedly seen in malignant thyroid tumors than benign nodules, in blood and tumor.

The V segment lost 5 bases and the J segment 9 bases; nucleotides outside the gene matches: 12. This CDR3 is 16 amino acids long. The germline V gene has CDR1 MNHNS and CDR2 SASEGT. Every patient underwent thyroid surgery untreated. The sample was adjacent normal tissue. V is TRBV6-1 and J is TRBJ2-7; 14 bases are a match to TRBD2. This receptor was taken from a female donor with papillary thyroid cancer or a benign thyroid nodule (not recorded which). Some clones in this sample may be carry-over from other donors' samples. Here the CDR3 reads CASSSHSGLAGEVQYF. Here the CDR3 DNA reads TGTGCCAGCAGTTCCCATTCGGGACTAGCGGGAGAGGTGCAGTACTTC.